Listed below are T cell receptor beta chains from one sample, sequenced in a study of shared clonotypes between healthy human individuals. Method: immunoSEQ multiplex PCR; TCRdb's copy keeps in-frame clones and lacks some. The sample has roughly 700,000 clones; less than 85% are singletons. The sequenced material came from memory CD4+ T cells sorted from blood. These receptors were taken from a woman aged 25 to 45 in good health. The CDR3 runs from the conserved cysteine through the conserved F or W. Each record gives: V gene, J gene, D gene, clone size, CDR3 DNA, CDR3 protein. D genes are given only for firm matches. Expanded clones get a size class; other rows say once, few or many, or leave the size out.

v_call: TRBV28
j_call: TRBJ2-7
d_call: -
clone_size: -
cdr3_nt: TGTGCCAGCTTCTTTGGCGAGACGGGGCCCCGTAACGAGCAGTACTTC
cdr3_aa: CASFFGETGPRNEQYF

v_call: TRBV7-2
j_call: TRBJ2-1
d_call: TRBD2
clone_size: -
cdr3_nt: TGTGCCAGCAGCCAGACTAGCGTCTACAATGAGCAGTTCTTC
cdr3_aa: CASSQTSVYNEQFF

v_call: TRBV28
j_call: TRBJ1-2
d_call: -
clone_size: -
cdr3_nt: TGTGCCAGCAGTTTATGGGGGGAAAATGGCTACACCTTC
cdr3_aa: CASSLWGENGYTF

v_call: TRBV16
j_call: TRBJ2-7
d_call: -
clone_size: few
cdr3_nt: TGTGCCAGCAGCCCCCCACTTTACAGGGACGAGCAGTACTTC
cdr3_aa: CASSPPLYRDEQYF

v_call: TRBV6-6
j_call: TRBJ2-1
d_call: -
clone_size: -
cdr3_nt: TGTGCCAGCAGTTACTCGGAGGGGAATGAGCAGTTCTTC
cdr3_aa: CASSYSEGNEQFF

v_call: TRBV5-5
j_call: TRBJ2-1
d_call: TRBD2
clone_size: -
cdr3_nt: TGTGCCAGCAGCCTACGACTAGCGGGATACAATGAGCAGTTCTTC
cdr3_aa: CASSLRLAGYNEQFF

v_call: TRBV7-3
j_call: TRBJ2-2
d_call: TRBD1
clone_size: once
cdr3_nt: TGTGCCAGCAGCTTACAGGGGGCGAACACCGGGGAGCTGTTTTTT
cdr3_aa: CASSLQGANTGELFF

v_call: TRBV27
j_call: TRBJ2-3
d_call: -
clone_size: -
cdr3_nt: TGTGCCAGCAGTTTAAGTTGGGCCGGAGATACGCAGTATTTT
cdr3_aa: CASSLSWAGDTQYF

v_call: TRBV28
j_call: TRBJ2-7
d_call: -
clone_size: -
cdr3_nt: TGTGCCAGTAATGGAAGGCTGGGACGATCGGAAGGGGAGCAGTACTTC
cdr3_aa: CASNGRLGRSEGEQYF

v_call: TRBV5-1
j_call: TRBJ2-7
d_call: TRBD1
clone_size: -
cdr3_nt: TGCGCCAGCAGCTTTATCACAGGGGGTAGCGAGCAGTACTTC
cdr3_aa: CASSFITGGSEQYF

v_call: TRBV15
j_call: TRBJ1-1
d_call: -
clone_size: few
cdr3_nt: TGTGCCACCAGCCGACAGGACCTACTGGGTGGCACTGAAGCTTTCTTT
cdr3_aa: CATSRQDLLGGTEAFF

v_call: TRBV7-8
j_call: TRBJ2-3
d_call: -
clone_size: -
cdr3_nt: TGTGCCAGCAGCCCTTTGGGCGGACCCACAGATACGCAGTATTTT
cdr3_aa: CASSPLGGPTDTQYF

v_call: TRBV25-1
j_call: TRBJ1-2
d_call: -
clone_size: -
cdr3_nt: TGTGCCAGCAGTGAATATTCGGGGCGAGGCTACACCTTC
cdr3_aa: CASSEYSGRGYTF

v_call: TRBV11-2
j_call: TRBJ1-3
d_call: TRBD1
clone_size: -
cdr3_nt: TGTGCCAGCACGGGGGACAGGGCAGGAAACACCATATATTTT
cdr3_aa: CASTGDRAGNTIYF

v_call: TRBV7-3
j_call: TRBJ2-3
d_call: -
clone_size: -
cdr3_nt: TGTGCCAGCAGCTTAGGGACACTCGAGACAGATACGCAGTATTTT
cdr3_aa: CASSLGTLETDTQYF

v_call: TRBV28
j_call: TRBJ1-5
d_call: -
clone_size: -
cdr3_nt: TGTGCCAGCAGCACCCTTACTCAGCCCCAGCATTTT
cdr3_aa: CASSTLTQPQHF

v_call: TRBV13
j_call: TRBJ1-1
d_call: -
clone_size: -
cdr3_nt: TGTGCCAGCAGCTCCTGGACAGTGAACACTGAAGCTTTCTTT
cdr3_aa: CASSSWTVNTEAFF

v_call: TRBV28
j_call: TRBJ2-7
d_call: -
clone_size: few
cdr3_nt: TGTGCCAGCAGTTTGATCAGAGACTACGAGCAGTACTTC
cdr3_aa: CASSLIRDYEQYF

v_call: TRBV7-8
j_call: TRBJ2-3
d_call: TRBD2
clone_size: -
cdr3_nt: TGTGCCAGCAGCTTAGCGGGAGGGAGAAGGTCCACAGATACGCAGTATTTT
cdr3_aa: CASSLAGGRRSTDTQYF

v_call: TRBV7-3
j_call: TRBJ2-7
d_call: TRBD2
clone_size: -
cdr3_nt: TGTGCCAGCAGCTTAAATAGCGGGAGCTACGAGCAGTACTTC
cdr3_aa: CASSLNSGSYEQYF

v_call: TRBV5-4
j_call: TRBJ2-1
d_call: -
clone_size: few
cdr3_nt: TGTGCCAGCAGCTTGAAGTTGACGGTAGATGAGCAGTTCTTC
cdr3_aa: CASSLKLTVDEQFF

v_call: TRBV19
j_call: TRBJ2-1
d_call: -
clone_size: -
cdr3_nt: TGTGCCAGTAGTATATGGGGTAATGAGCAGTTCTTC
cdr3_aa: CASSIWGNEQFF

v_call: TRBV5-5
j_call: TRBJ1-5
d_call: -
clone_size: -
cdr3_nt: TGTGCCAGCAGCATACGGACAGATCAGCCCCAGCATTTT
cdr3_aa: CASSIRTDQPQHF

v_call: TRBV21-1
j_call: TRBJ1-5
d_call: -
clone_size: -
cdr3_nt: TGTGCCAGCAGCAAAGCGACCTCCACCCGGTTCGGGAATCAGCCCCAGCATTTT
cdr3_aa: CASSKATSTRFGNQPQHF

v_call: TRBV30
j_call: TRBJ2-1
d_call: -
clone_size: -
cdr3_nt: TGTGCCTGGAAAGCTTACAATGAGCAGTTCTTC
cdr3_aa: CAWKAYNEQFF

v_call: TRBV20-1
j_call: TRBJ2-7
d_call: -
clone_size: few
cdr3_nt: TGCAGTGCTAGTGGGGGAGAGCAGTACTTC
cdr3_aa: CSASGGEQYF

v_call: TRBV11-2
j_call: TRBJ2-7
d_call: TRBD1
clone_size: -
cdr3_nt: TGTGCCAGCAGCAAGGGACAGCCCTACGAGCAGTACTTC
cdr3_aa: CASSKGQPYEQYF

v_call: TRBV28
j_call: TRBJ1-1
d_call: TRBD1
clone_size: -
cdr3_nt: TGTGCCAGCAGAAAGACAGGGAAGAACACTGAAGCTTTCTTT
cdr3_aa: CASRKTGKNTEAFF

v_call: TRBV27
j_call: TRBJ1-1
d_call: -
clone_size: -
cdr3_nt: TGTGCCAGCAGTTCGCGGACTGAAGCTTTCTTT
cdr3_aa: CASSSRTEAFF

v_call: TRBV28
j_call: TRBJ2-3
d_call: -
clone_size: -
cdr3_nt: TGTGCCAGCAGTTTGCCCTGGTTTTCCGGCACAGATACGCAGTATTTT
cdr3_aa: CASSLPWFSGTDTQYF

v_call: TRBV28
j_call: TRBJ1-5
d_call: TRBD1
clone_size: -
cdr3_nt: TGTGCCAGCAGATCGGGACAGGGGATGAGTCAGCCCCAGCATTTT
cdr3_aa: CASRSGQGMSQPQHF

v_call: TRBV11-3
j_call: TRBJ2-1
d_call: -
clone_size: -
cdr3_nt: TGTGCCAGCAGCTTCAGTCGGTTAGGCAATGAGCAGTTCTTC
cdr3_aa: CASSFSRLGNEQFF

v_call: TRBV10-3
j_call: TRBJ2-3
d_call: TRBD1
clone_size: -
cdr3_nt: TGTGCCATCAGGACAGGGGTTAGTACAGATACGCAGTATTTT
cdr3_aa: CAIRTGVSTDTQYF

v_call: TRBV5-1
j_call: TRBJ2-7
d_call: -
clone_size: -
cdr3_nt: TGCGCCAGCAGCCTGACGTGGACACTTGACGAGCAGTACTTC
cdr3_aa: CASSLTWTLDEQYF

v_call: TRBV5-6
j_call: TRBJ2-3
d_call: -
clone_size: -
cdr3_nt: TGTGCCAGCAGTAACGTAGACACAGATACGCAGTATTTT
cdr3_aa: CASSNVDTDTQYF

v_call: TRBV5-1
j_call: TRBJ1-4
d_call: -
clone_size: -
cdr3_nt: TGCGCCAGCAGCTCCAGTGCAACTAATGAAAAACTGTTTTTT
cdr3_aa: CASSSSATNEKLFF

v_call: TRBV2
j_call: TRBJ2-5
d_call: TRBD1
clone_size: many
cdr3_nt: TGTGCCAGCAGGGTTCGACAGGGGGCGAGAGAGACCCAGTACTTC
cdr3_aa: CASRVRQGARETQYF

v_call: TRBV19
j_call: TRBJ1-3
d_call: -
clone_size: -
cdr3_nt: TGTGCCAGTACCGACGGGACGGCTGGAAACACCATATATTTT
cdr3_aa: CASTDGTAGNTIYF

v_call: TRBV4-1
j_call: TRBJ2-1
d_call: -
clone_size: -
cdr3_nt: TGCGCCAGCAGCCAAGCAGGGGGAGGGACCTCCTACAATGAGCAGTTCTTC
cdr3_aa: CASSQAGGGTSYNEQFF

v_call: TRBV29-1
j_call: TRBJ2-2
d_call: TRBD2
clone_size: -
cdr3_nt: TGCAGCGTCCTCGGGACTAGCAACACCGGGGAGCTGTTTTTT
cdr3_aa: CSVLGTSNTGELFF

v_call: TRBV27
j_call: TRBJ1-1
d_call: -
clone_size: -
cdr3_nt: TGTGCCAGCAGTTTAGCGGGGGGAGGAACTGAAGCTTTCTTT
cdr3_aa: CASSLAGGGTEAFF

v_call: TRBV5-1
j_call: TRBJ1-2
d_call: TRBD1
clone_size: -
cdr3_nt: TGCGCCAGCAGCACACAGGGGGCGGGAGGCTACACCTTC
cdr3_aa: CASSTQGAGGYTF

v_call: TRBV28
j_call: TRBJ1-2
d_call: -
clone_size: -
cdr3_nt: TGTGCCAGCAGTGCTTTTACCGGGACCCCAAAGGATTCTGGCTACACCTTC
cdr3_aa: CASSAFTGTPKDSGYTF